The clone carrying this T cell receptor beta chain was observed at least ten times. The CDR3 end falls 3 residues outside the read, so it is completed with the germline J gene. CDR1 is LGHNA, CDR2 YNFKEQ, per germline. V lost 0 bases and J lost 9, with 12 bases in between. This CDR3 has 15 amino acids. This entry is derived from a study of T cell clonality in common variable immunodeficiency. Blood samples were heparinized, about 4.5 to 8 ml per donor. Equal genomic DNA amounts from CVID and control samples were sequenced. Data came from immunoSEQ multiplex PCR; TCRdb stores just in-frame clones and leaves some out. This sample carries tens of thousands of clones and no singletons, and approximately 6.3% goes to the top ten.

The receptor was derived from a person aged 18 to 75 in good health. The V and J genes are TRBV4-2 and TRBJ1-6, with a weak D call TRBD1 (6 bases). The sequencing input was peripheral blood mononuclear cells. The sequenced part of the CDR3 DNA is TGTGCCAGCAGCCAAGATATCCAGGGGTTTTCACCC. Translated: CASSQDIQGFSP. The complete CDR3 reads CASSQDIQGFSPLHF.